This TCR beta chain was recorded in a study of cytomegalovirus exposure and HLA in healthy donors. Study-wide background: Among the approximately 380 donors who were genotyped, approximately 83% fell in the genetic ancestry cluster that is associated with self-reported Caucasian donors. Study-level findings and limits: The study recorded 150 to 200 TCR beta chains that were cytomegalovirus-associated. Later analysis identified a missense DCLRE1C variant that was linked to TCR beta V- and J-gene trimming.

Comment on this clone: What it binds is not known.

V lost 6 bases and J lost 3; bases outside the gene matches: 8. This CDR3 is 15 amino acids long. CDR1 and CDR2 (germline): MNHEY, SVGAGI. The study ran its PCR with 60 Vbeta and 13 Jbeta primers. Measured with immunoSEQ multiplex PCR; TCRdb has only the in-frame clones, and not every one. This repertoire shows around 110,000 clones, 80% to 85% found once; its top ten account for roughly 3.9%. The chain couples TRBV6-5 to TRBJ2-7; 10 positions match TRBD1. This TCR was recovered from a woman between 25 and 40 years old in good health and CMV-seronegative. Sequencing input: PBMCs. The CDR3 loop reads CASSPDRGQFYEQYF. The CDR3 DNA sequence: TGTGCCAGCAGCCCCGACAGGGGGCAGTTCTACGAGCAGTACTTC.